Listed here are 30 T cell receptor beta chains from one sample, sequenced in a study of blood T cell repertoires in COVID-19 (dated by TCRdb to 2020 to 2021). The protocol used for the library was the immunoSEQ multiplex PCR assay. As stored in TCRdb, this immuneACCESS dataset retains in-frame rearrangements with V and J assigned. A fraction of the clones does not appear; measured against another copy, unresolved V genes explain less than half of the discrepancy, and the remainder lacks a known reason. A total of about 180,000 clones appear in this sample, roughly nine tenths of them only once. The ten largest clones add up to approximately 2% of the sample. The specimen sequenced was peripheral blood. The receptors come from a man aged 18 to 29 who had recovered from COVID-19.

In DNA, the CDR3 is TGCGCCAGCAGCCCCCGGAGGATGTCGCCCGCTGAAGATACGCAGTATTTT. Its translation is CASSPRRMSPAEDTQYF. The chain couples TRBV5-1 to TRBJ2-3; tentatively, D is TRBD2 (5 bases). The CDR3 sequence is 17 residues long. CDR1 and CDR2 from the germline V gene are SGHRS and YFSETQ. Trimming removed 4 bases from V and 5 bases from J, with 23 bases in between.

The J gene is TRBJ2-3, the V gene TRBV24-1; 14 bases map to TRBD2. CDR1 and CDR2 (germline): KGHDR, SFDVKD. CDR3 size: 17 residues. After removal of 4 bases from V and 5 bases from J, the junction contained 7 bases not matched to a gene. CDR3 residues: CATSEGGTSGSRDTQYF. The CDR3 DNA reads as TGTGCCACCAGTGAGGGGGGGACTAGCGGGAGTCGAGATACGCAGTATTTT.

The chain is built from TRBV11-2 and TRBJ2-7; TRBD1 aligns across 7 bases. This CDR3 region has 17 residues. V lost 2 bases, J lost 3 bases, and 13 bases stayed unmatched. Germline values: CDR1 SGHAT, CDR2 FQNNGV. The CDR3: CASSLSRGNANSYEQYF. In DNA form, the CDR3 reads TGTGCCAGCAGCTTATCCAGGGGGAACGCGAATAGCTACGAGCAGTACTTC.

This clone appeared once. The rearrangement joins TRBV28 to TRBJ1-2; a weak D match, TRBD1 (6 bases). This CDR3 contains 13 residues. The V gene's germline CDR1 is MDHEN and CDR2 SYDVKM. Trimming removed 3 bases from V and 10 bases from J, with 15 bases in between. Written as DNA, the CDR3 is TGTGCCAGCAGTTTTACTTCGACAGGATTCTACACCTTC. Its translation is CASSFTSTGFYTF.

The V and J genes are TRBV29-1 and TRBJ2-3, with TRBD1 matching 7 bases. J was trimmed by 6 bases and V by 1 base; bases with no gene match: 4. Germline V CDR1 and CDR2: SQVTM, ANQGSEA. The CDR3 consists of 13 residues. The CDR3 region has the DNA TGCAGCGTTGAAGGGGTCAGGGGGGATACGCAGTATTTT. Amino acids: CSVEGVRGDTQYF.

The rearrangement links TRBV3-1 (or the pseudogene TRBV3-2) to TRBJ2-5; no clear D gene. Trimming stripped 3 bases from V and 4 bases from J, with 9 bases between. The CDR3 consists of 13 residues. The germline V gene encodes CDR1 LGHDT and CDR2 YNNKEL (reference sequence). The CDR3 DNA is TGTGCCAGCAGCCACTTCCCCGTAGAGACCCAGTACTTC. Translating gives CASSHFPVETQYF.

For the CDR3, the DNA is TGTGCCAGCAGAACAGGTTCCTACAATGAGCAGTTCTTC. Translated: CASRTGSYNEQFF. The chain joins TRBV27 to TRBJ2-1, with D possibly TRBD1 on 5 matching bases. The CDR3 runs 13 residues. Germline V gene lookup returns CDR1 MNHEY and CDR2 SMNVEV (reference sequence). V was clipped by 6 bases and J by 1 base, with 7 bases between them.

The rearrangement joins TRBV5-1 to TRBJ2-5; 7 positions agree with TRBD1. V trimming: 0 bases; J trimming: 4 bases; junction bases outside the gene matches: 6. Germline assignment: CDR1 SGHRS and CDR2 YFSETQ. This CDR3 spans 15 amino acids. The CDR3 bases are TGCGCCAGCAGCTTGGGTTCGCCAGGGGGAGAGACCCAGTACTTC. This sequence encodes CASSLGSPGGETQYF.

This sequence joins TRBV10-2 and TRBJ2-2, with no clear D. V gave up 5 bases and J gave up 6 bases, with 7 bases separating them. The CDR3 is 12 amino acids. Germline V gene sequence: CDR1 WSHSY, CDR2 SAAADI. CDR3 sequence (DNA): TGCGCCAGCAGTCCCATAGCCGGGGAGCTGTTTTTT. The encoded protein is CASSPIAGELFF.

The CDR3: CASSEIAGDRGLRNGYTF. The CDR3 nucleotides are TGTGCCAGCAGTGAAATAGCTGGGGACAGGGGGCTAAGAAATGGCTACACCTTC. The V and J genes are TRBV25-1 and TRBJ1-2, with TRBD1 identical over 12 bases. The germline V gene encodes CDR1 MGHDK and CDR2 SYGVNS. The CDR3 sequence is 18 residues long. V shed 2 bases, J shed 6 bases, and the junction held 13 bases outside the gene matches.

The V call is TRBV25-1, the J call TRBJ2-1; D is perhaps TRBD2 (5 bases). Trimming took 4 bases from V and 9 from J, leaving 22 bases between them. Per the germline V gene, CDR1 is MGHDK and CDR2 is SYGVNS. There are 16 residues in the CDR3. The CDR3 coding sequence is TGTGCCAGCAGTGGGAGGCAAGGACGATTCACAGCTGAGCAGTTCTTC. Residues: CASSGRQGRFTAEQFF. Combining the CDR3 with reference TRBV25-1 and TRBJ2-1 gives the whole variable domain EADIYQTPRYLVIGTGKKITLECSQTMGHDKMYWYQQDPGMELHLIHYSYGVNSTEKGDLSSESTVSRIRTEHFPLTLESARPSHTSQYLCASSGRQGRFTAEQFFGPGTRLTVL.

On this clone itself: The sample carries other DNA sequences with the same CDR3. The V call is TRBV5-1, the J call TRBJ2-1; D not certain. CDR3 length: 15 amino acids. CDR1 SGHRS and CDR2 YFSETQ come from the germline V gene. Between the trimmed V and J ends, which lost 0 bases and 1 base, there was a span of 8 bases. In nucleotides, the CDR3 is TGCGCCAGCAGCTTGGGGCAGGCTTCCTACAATGAGCAGTTCTTC. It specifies CASSLGQASYNEQFF.

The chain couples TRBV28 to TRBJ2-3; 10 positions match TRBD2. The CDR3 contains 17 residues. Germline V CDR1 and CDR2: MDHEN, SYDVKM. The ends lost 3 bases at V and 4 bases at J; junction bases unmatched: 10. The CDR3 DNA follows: TGTGCCAGCAGTTTGAGCGGGAGGGCCGTTAGTGCAGATACGCAGTATTTT. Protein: CASSLSGRAVSADTQYF.

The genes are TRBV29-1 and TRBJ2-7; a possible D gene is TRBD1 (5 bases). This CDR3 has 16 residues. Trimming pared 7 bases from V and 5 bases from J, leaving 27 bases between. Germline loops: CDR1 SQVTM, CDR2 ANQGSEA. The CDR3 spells CSANPVLAQGGHEQYF. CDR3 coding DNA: TGCAGCGCTAACCCAGTCCTTGCCCAGGGCGGCCACGAGCAGTACTTC.

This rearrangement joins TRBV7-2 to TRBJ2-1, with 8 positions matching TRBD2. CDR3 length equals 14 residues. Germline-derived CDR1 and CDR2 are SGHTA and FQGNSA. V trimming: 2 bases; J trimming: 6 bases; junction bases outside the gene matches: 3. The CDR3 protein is CASSLTGGGNEQFF. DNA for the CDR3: TGTGCCAGCAGCTTAACGGGAGGGGGCAATGAGCAGTTCTTC.

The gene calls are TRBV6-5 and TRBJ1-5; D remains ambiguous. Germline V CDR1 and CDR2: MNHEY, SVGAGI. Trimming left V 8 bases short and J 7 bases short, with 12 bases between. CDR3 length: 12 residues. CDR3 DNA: TGTGCCAGCCTTAGCCGTCGGCAGCCCCAGCATTTT. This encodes CASLSRRQPQHF.

CDR3 bases: TGTGCTAGTGGTTTGGTAGGGACGGGAGACTATGGCTACACCTTC. This translates into CASGLVGTGDYGYTF. The chain recombines TRBV12-5 with TRBJ1-2; maybe TRBD1 (5 bases). The CDR3 sequence is 15 residues long. CDR1 and CDR2 (germline): LGHNT, FRNRAP. Trimming removed 0 bases at V and 3 bases at J, with 11 bases between.

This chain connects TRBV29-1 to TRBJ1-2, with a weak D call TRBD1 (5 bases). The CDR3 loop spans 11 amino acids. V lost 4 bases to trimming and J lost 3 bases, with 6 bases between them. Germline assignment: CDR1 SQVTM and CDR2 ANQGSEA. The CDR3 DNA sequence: TGCAGCGTTGGGGGGGACTATGGCTACACCTTC. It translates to CSVGGDYGYTF.

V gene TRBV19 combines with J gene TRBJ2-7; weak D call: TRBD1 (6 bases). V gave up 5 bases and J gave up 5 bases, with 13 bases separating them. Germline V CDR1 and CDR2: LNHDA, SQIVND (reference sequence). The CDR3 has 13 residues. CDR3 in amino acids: CASSWGLGDEQYF. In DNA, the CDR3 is TGTGCCAGTAGTTGGGGGCTGGGTGACGAGCAGTACTTC.

The CDR3 region is CASSLAGLAGGSSREQYF. CDR3 coding DNA: TGTGCCAGCAGTTTGGCGGGACTAGCGGGAGGTAGCAGTCGCGAGCAGTACTTC. The chain combines TRBV27 with TRBJ2-7; 15 nucleotides line up with TRBD2. The V gene end was trimmed by 3 bases and the J gene end by 6 bases; junction bases not matched to a gene: 12. The CDR3 runs to 18 residues. CDR1 MNHEY and CDR2 SMNVEV come from the germline V gene (reference sequence).

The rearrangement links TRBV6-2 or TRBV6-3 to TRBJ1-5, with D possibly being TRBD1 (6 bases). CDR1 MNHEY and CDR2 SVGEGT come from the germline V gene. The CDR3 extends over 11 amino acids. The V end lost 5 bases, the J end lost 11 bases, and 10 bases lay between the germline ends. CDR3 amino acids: CASSRDTAQHF. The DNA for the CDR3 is TGTGCCAGCAGTCGGGACACAGCCCAGCATTTT.

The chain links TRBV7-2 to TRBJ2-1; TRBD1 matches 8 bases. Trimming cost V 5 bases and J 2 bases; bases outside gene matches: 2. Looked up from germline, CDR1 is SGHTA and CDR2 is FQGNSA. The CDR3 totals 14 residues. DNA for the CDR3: TGTGCCAGCAGCCTGACAGGGGCCTACAATGAGCAGTTCTTC. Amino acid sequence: CASSLTGAYNEQFF. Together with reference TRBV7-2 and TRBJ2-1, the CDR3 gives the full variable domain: GAGVSQSPSNKVTEKGKDVELRCDPISGHTALYWYRQSLGQGLEFLIYFQGNSAPDKSGLPSDRFSAERTGGSVSTLTIQRTQQEDSAVYLCASSLTGAYNEQFFGPGTRLTVL.

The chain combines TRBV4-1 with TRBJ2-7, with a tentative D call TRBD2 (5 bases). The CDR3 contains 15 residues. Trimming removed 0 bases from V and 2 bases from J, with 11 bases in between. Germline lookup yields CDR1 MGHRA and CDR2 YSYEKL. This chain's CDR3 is CASSQDRSGPYEQYF. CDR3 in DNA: TGCGCCAGCAGCCAAGATCGGAGCGGACCCTACGAGCAGTACTTC.

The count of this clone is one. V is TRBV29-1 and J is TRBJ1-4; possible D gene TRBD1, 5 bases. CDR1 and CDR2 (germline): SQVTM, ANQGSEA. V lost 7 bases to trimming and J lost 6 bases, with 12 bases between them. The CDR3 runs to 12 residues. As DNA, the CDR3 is TGCAGCGCCGCTGGGGGGGATGAAAAACTGTTTTTT. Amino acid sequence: CSAAGGDEKLFF.

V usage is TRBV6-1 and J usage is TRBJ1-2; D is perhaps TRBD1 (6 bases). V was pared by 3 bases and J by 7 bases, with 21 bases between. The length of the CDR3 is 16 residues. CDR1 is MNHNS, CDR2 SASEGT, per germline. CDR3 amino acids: CASSESVFTGSSGYTF. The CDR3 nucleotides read TGTGCCAGCAGTGAGTCAGTTTTCACAGGGTCGAGTGGCTACACCTTC.

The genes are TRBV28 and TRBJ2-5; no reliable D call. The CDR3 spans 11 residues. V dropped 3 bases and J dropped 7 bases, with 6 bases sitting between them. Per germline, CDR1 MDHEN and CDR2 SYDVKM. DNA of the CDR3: TGTGCCAGCAGTTTCCCCGGGACCCAGTACTTC. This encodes CASSFPGTQYF.

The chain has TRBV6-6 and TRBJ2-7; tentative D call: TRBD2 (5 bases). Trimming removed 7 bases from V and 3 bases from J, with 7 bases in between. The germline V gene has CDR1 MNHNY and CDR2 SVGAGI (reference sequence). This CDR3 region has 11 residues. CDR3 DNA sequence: TGTGCCAGCACCAGCGGCTACGAGCAGTACTTC. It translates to CASTSGYEQYF.

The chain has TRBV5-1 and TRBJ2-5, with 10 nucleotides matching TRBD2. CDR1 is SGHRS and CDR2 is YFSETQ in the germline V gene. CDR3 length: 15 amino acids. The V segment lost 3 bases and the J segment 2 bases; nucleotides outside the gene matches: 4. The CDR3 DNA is TGCGCCAGCAGCTCTGTACTAGCGGGACAAGAGACCCAGTACTTC. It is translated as CASSSVLAGQETQYF.

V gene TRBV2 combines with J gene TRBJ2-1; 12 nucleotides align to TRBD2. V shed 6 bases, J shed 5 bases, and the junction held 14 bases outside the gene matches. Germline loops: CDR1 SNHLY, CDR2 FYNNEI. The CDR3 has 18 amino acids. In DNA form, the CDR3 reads TGTGCCAGCAGCGTCAGGGTTTCCACTAGCGGGAGGAACAATGAGCAGTTCTTC. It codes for CASSVRVSTSGRNNEQFF.

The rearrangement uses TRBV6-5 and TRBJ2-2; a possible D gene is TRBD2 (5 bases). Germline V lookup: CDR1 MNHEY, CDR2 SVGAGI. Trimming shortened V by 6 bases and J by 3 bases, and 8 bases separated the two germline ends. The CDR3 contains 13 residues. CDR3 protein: CASSRLHTGELFF. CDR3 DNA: TGTGCCAGCAGCCGACTACACACCGGGGAGCTGTTTTTT.